Sequencing of this T cell receptor beta chain was carried out in a study of T cell changes during pregnancy in multiple sclerosis. Here immunoSEQ multiplex PCR was the method, and the copy in TCRdb shows in-frame clones only, minus some. Here the sample spans around 97,000 clones, 90% being singletons. The sequencing here drew on peripheral blood, taken in the second trimester of pregnancy. The clonotype originates from a female donor in good health, enrolled as a control in a pregnancy study.

CDR3 sequence reads: CASSKGQLAYEQYF. CDR3 DNA: TGTGCCAGCAGTAAGGGACAGCTAGCCTACGAGCAGTACTTC. The V and J genes are TRBV28 and TRBJ2-7; 7 bases fit TRBD1. V shed 5 bases and J 2 bases; nucleotides not matched to a gene: 6. The CDR3 consists of 14 residues. Germline CDR1 is MDHEN and CDR2 is SYDVKM.